Following are 22 T cell receptor beta chains from one sample sequenced in a study of cytomegalovirus exposure and HLA in healthy donors. Sequencing used immunoSEQ multiplex PCR; TCRdb keeps in-frame clones, though not all of them. The data show 300,000 to 350,000 clones, with over 75% seen just once and roughly 0.88% held by the top ten. The material sequenced was PBMCs. Every receptor here comes from a man aged 25-40 years in good health and CMV-seronegative.

V usage is TRBV7-9 and J usage is TRBJ2-3, with TRBD1 as a possible D gene (5 bases). CDR1 SEHNR and CDR2 FQNEAQ come from the germline V gene (reference sequence). The CDR3 sequence is 14 residues long. Trimming cost V 5 bases and J 5 bases, with 14 bases left between them. This CDR3 reads CASSPGHVGDTQYF. The DNA for the CDR3 is TGTGCCAGCAGCCCTGGACATGTTGGAGATACGCAGTATTTT.

The table lists this clone with a count of one. The chain has TRBV7-7 and TRBJ2-3; 11 bases line up with TRBD2. CDR3 length equals 16 residues. The V segment lost 5 bases and the J segment 4 bases; nucleotides outside the gene matches: 8. Germline CDR1 is SSHAT and CDR2 is FNYEAQ (reference sequence). CDR3 sequence reads: CASSQGLAGGSDTQYF. The CDR3 nucleotides are TGTGCCAGCAGCCAAGGGCTAGCGGGGGGCTCAGATACGCAGTATTTT.

J is TRBJ1-1 and V is TRBV10-3; D is uncertain. This CDR3 spans 14 amino acids. Germline V gene sequence: CDR1 ENHRY, CDR2 SYGVKD. Deletions cut 4 bases from V and 5 bases from J, with 14 bases between. The CDR3 region is CAISGRGSGTEAFF. For the CDR3, the DNA is TGTGCCATCAGTGGCCGGGGATCCGGGACTGAAGCTTTCTTT.

The J gene is TRBJ1-2, the V gene TRBV9, with 8 bases aligning to TRBD1. CDR3 length equals 17 residues. Germline V gene sequence: CDR1 SGDLS, CDR2 YYNGEE. After removal of 4 bases from V and 6 bases from J, the junction contained 17 bases not matched to a gene. CDR3 region: CASSTPSLRTGMDGYTF. Written as DNA, the CDR3 is TGTGCCAGCAGCACCCCATCTTTAAGGACAGGGATGGATGGCTACACCTTC.

V and J are TRBV5-1 and TRBJ2-5; tentatively, D is TRBD2 (6 bases). Trimming stripped 4 bases from V and 5 bases from J, with 12 bases between. CDR1 is SGHRS, CDR2 YFSETQ, per germline. The CDR3 spans 13 residues. Here the CDR3 DNA reads TGCGCCAGCAGCCGCCCGGAGGGGGAGACCCAGTACTTC. This sequence encodes CASSRPEGETQYF.

DNA of the CDR3: TGCGCCAGCAGCCAAGAGTCGACTTGGCGGGGCCCCTCCTACGAGCAGTACTTC. Protein product: CASSQESTWRGPSYEQYF. This chain links TRBV4-3 with TRBJ2-7; a possible D gene is TRBD2 (6 bases). CDR1 and CDR2 (germline): LGHNA, YSLEER. V lost 0 bases to trimming and J lost 0 bases, with 18 bases between them. The CDR3 loop spans 18 amino acids.

This clone was counted only a few times. Other DNA sequences in this sample translate to the same CDR3. This chain connects TRBV9 to TRBJ1-6; tentative D call: TRBD1 (5 bases). The V and J ends lost 0 bases and 9 bases respectively, with 7 bases between them. The CDR3 extends over 13 amino acids. Germline V lookup: CDR1 SGDLS, CDR2 YYNGEE. CDR3 loop: CASSVGGGSPLHF. The CDR3 nucleotides read TGTGCCAGCAGCGTAGGGGGGGGTTCACCCCTCCACTTT.

The V and J genes are TRBV7-2 and TRBJ1-4; D possibly corresponds to TRBD1 (6 bases). Trimming shortened V by 5 bases and J by 8 bases, and 15 bases separated the two germline ends. Per germline, CDR1 SGHTA and CDR2 FQGNSA. The CDR3 is 14 amino acids. The CDR3 loop reads CASSRDMGPEKLFF. As DNA, the CDR3 is TGTGCCAGCAGCCGGGACATGGGGCCGGAAAAACTGTTTTTT.

This chain uses TRBV20-1 with TRBJ2-1; no firm D call. Germline loops: CDR1 DFQATT, CDR2 SNEGSKA (reference sequence). There are 11 residues in the CDR3. The ends were cut back, 3 bases at V and 3 bases at J, with 3 bases in the middle. The CDR3: CSASLYNEQFF. The CDR3 nucleotides are TGCAGTGCTAGCCTCTACAATGAGCAGTTCTTC.

This clone appeared a single time. The chain joins TRBV15 to TRBJ2-7; 10 bases are shared with TRBD1. This CDR3 comprises 13 residues. Germline CDR1 LNHNV, CDR2 YYDKDF (reference sequence). Losses at the gene ends were 5 bases for V and 2 bases for J; bases not matched to a gene: 0. In DNA form, the CDR3 reads TGTGCCACCAGCGGACAGGGGGCCTACGAGCAGTACTTC. Protein product: CATSGQGAYEQYF.

V usage is TRBV10-3 and J usage is TRBJ1-6; 8 positions agree with TRBD1. Germline V gene sequence: CDR1 ENHRY, CDR2 SYGVKD. There are 16 residues in the CDR3. J lost 0 bases, V lost 4 bases, and 2 bases had no gene match. CDR3 region: CAISGDRSSYNSPLHF. CDR3 nucleotides: TGTGCCATCAGTGGGGACAGGAGCTCCTATAATTCACCCCTCCACTTT.

The chain links TRBV6-1 to TRBJ1-5; no clear D. The CDR3 is made up of 12 amino acids. Trimming removed 4 bases from V and 7 bases from J, with 8 bases in between. Per germline, CDR1 MNHNS and CDR2 SASEGT. The CDR3 bases are TGTGCCAGCAGTGGTCGAGGCCAGCCCCAGCATTTT. Translation: CASSGRGQPQHF.

This rearrangement joins TRBV19 to TRBJ2-7, with D perhaps TRBD1 (6 bases). CDR3 length: 14 residues. Trimming cost V 1 base and J 3 bases, with 10 bases left between them. In germline, CDR1 is LNHDA, CDR2 SQIVND (reference sequence). CDR3 region: CASSIGTANYEQYF. The CDR3 DNA reads TGTGCCAGTAGTATAGGGACAGCCAACTACGAGCAGTACTTC.

The J gene is TRBJ1-2, the V gene TRBV5-6, with D perhaps matching TRBD1 (6 bases). From germline, CDR1 is SGHDT and CDR2 YYEEEE. The CDR3 is 14 residues long. The V end was cut by 4 bases, the J end by 5 bases, with 15 bases between. CDR3 sequence: CASSPRTALYGYTF. CDR3 coding DNA: TGTGCCAGCAGCCCCCGGACAGCCCTGTATGGCTACACCTTC.

This clone was observed once. V and J are TRBV5-4 and TRBJ2-2, with 14 bases lining up with TRBD2. The CDR3 is 16 amino acids. Germline loops: CDR1 SGHNT, CDR2 YYREEE (reference sequence). V was pared by 5 bases and J by 2 bases, with 2 bases of the junction left unmatched. The CDR3 DNA sequence: TGTGCCAGCAGGACTAGCGGGGGGGCAAACACCGGGGAGCTGTTTTTT. Amino acid sequence: CASRTSGGANTGELFF. The variable domain in full, completed from reference TRBV5-4 and TRBJ2-2, reads ETGVTQSPTHLIKTRGQQVTLRCSSQSGHNTVSWYQQALGQGPQFIFQYYREEENGRGNFPPRFSGLQFPNYSSELNVNALELDDSALYLCASRTSGGANTGELFFGEGSRLTVL.

The V gene is TRBV15, the J gene TRBJ2-7, with 12 bases identical to TRBD2. Looked up from germline, CDR1 is LNHNV and CDR2 is YYDKDF (reference sequence). CDR3 size: 15 residues. The V gene end was trimmed by 6 bases and the J gene end by 7 bases; junction bases not matched to a gene: 10. This CDR3 is CATSFRLAGVSEQYF. The CDR3 DNA reads TGTGCCACCAGTTTCCGACTAGCGGGGGTGAGTGAGCAGTACTTC.

This chain uses TRBV11-2 with TRBJ1-2, with D perhaps matching TRBD1 (5 bases). Germline loops: CDR1 SGHAT, CDR2 FQNNGV. V was trimmed by 1 base and J by 4 bases, leaving 10 bases between them. This CDR3 region has 14 residues. The CDR3 DNA follows: TGTGCCAGCAGCTTAGTCCAGGGCGGCTATGGCTACACCTTC. It yields the protein CASSLVQGGYGYTF.

The CDR3 here is CASSVSSGAIYGYTF. The CDR3 DNA sequence: TGTGCCAGCAGCGTATCGTCAGGGGCAATCTATGGCTACACCTTC. The chain couples TRBV9 to TRBJ1-2; maybe TRBD1 (6 bases). The length of the CDR3 is 15 residues. The V end lost 1 base, the J end lost 4 bases, and 14 bases lay between the germline ends. Germline CDR1 reads SGDLS; CDR2 reads YYNGEE.

The chain has TRBV7-9 and TRBJ2-7; 9 positions agree with TRBD1. This CDR3 is 14 amino acids long. The V segment lost 4 bases and the J segment 1 base; nucleotides outside the gene matches: 2. Germline CDR1 SEHNR, CDR2 FQNEAQ (reference sequence). DNA of the CDR3: TGTGCCAGCAGCTCGACAGGGGGTTCCTACGAGCAGTACTTC. It specifies CASSSTGGSYEQYF. Full variable domain (missing parts from reference TRBV7-9 and TRBJ2-7): DTGVSQNPRHKITKRGQNVTFRCDPISEHNRLYWYRQTLGQGPEFLTYFQNEAQLEKSRLLSDRFSAERPKGSFSTLEIQRTEQGDSAMYLCASSSTGGSYEQYFGPGTRLTVT.

The V call is TRBV5-5, the J call TRBJ1-6; D not resolved. The CDR3 spans 15 residues. Germline lookup yields CDR1 SGHKS and CDR2 YYEKEE (reference sequence). With 4 bases removed from V and 3 bases from J, the gap between germline ends came to 11 bases. CDR3 nucleotide sequence: TGTGCCAGCAGCCAGGAGGTTCTCTATAATTCACCCCTCCACTTT. Translated, it gives CASSQEVLYNSPLHF.

The chain recombines TRBV18 with TRBJ2-2; no clear D gene. The CDR3 runs 15 residues. From germline, CDR1 is KGHSH and CDR2 LQKENI. V lost 4 bases and J 5 bases, leaving 14 bases between the germline ends. Here the CDR3 reads CASSQSNFSTGELFF. As DNA, the CDR3 is TGTGCCAGCTCACAATCTAATTTTTCGACCGGGGAGCTGTTTTTT.

The chain joins TRBV6-5 to TRBJ2-5; D may be TRBD2 (5 bases). V gave up 0 bases and J gave up 5 bases, with 10 bases separating them. Germline V CDR1 and CDR2: MNHEY, SVGAGI. The CDR3 has 14 residues. The CDR3 loop is CASSYSGVGETQYF. DNA for the CDR3: TGTGCCAGCAGTTACTCCGGGGTAGGGGAGACCCAGTACTTC.